Presented here are 5 T cell receptor beta chains from one specimen sequenced in a study of Graves' ophthalmopathy and Graves' hyperthyroidism. The study amplified TCR beta CDR3 regions using RNA transcripts. HTBI primers were employed in first-round RT-PCR, then a second-round multiplex PCR followed. TCRdb fed the multiplex PCR reads into MiXCR, producing one record per CDR3 protein. The data contain roughly 1.1 million distinct CDR3 sequences, approximately 35% of them singletons. The sample comprised peripheral blood or thyroid tissue (not recorded which). The receptor set was obtained from an adult man with Graves' hyperthyroidism.

This clonotype was found once. The rearrangement joins TRBV20-1 to TRBJ2-7; D is perhaps TRBD2 (6 bases). Germline lookup yields CDR1 DFQATT and CDR2 SNEGSKA (reference sequence). This CDR3 has 18 amino acids. V gave up 2 bases and J gave up 3 bases, with 26 bases separating them. The CDR3 nucleotides are TGCAGTGCTAGACCTACCAGGGAGGAGGCCCTGAAAAACTACGAGCAGTACTTC. Amino acids: CSARPTREEALKNYEQYF.

The V gene is TRBV20-1, the J gene TRBJ1-3; the match to TRBD1 covers 7 bases. Germline V gives CDR1 DFQATT, CDR2 SNEGSKA (reference sequence). V was pared by 6 bases and J by 8 bases, with 10 bases of the junction left unmatched. This CDR3 contains 13 residues. This CDR3 reads CSANLQGGDTIYF. CDR3 in DNA: TGCAGTGCCAACCTCCAGGGGGGGGACACCATATATTTT.

In its sample, this clonotype was seen many times. V and J are TRBV4-3 and TRBJ2-5, with 9 nucleotides matching TRBD1. This CDR3 has 14 amino acids. In germline, CDR1 is LGHNA, CDR2 YSLEER. Losses at the gene ends were 1 base for V and 4 bases for J; bases not matched to a gene: 1. The chain's CDR3 is CASSQGQGVETQYF. The CDR3 DNA follows: TGCGCCAGCAGCCAAGGACAGGGGGTAGAGACCCAGTACTTC.

The chain uses TRBV27 and TRBJ1-6, with TRBD1 as a possible D gene (5 bases). The CDR3 covers 14 residues. V gave up 3 bases and J gave up 11 bases, with 14 bases separating them. Germline loops: CDR1 MNHEY, CDR2 SMNVEV (reference sequence). CDR3 in amino acids: CASSLRGSNPPLHF. In nucleotides, the CDR3 is TGTGCCAGCAGTTTGAGGGGCAGCAATCCACCCCTCCACTTT.

This clonotype was detected only a few times. This sequence joins TRBV20-1 and TRBJ2-7, with D perhaps TRBD2 (6 bases). This CDR3 is built from 16 residues. Germline CDR1 reads DFQATT; CDR2 reads SNEGSKA (reference sequence). Trimming cost V 3 bases and J 2 bases, with 20 bases left between them. For the CDR3, the DNA is TGCAGTGCTAGGGGGCTCCCCAGCGGGCGGACCTACGAGCAGTACTTC. Protein product: CSARGLPSGRTYEQYF.